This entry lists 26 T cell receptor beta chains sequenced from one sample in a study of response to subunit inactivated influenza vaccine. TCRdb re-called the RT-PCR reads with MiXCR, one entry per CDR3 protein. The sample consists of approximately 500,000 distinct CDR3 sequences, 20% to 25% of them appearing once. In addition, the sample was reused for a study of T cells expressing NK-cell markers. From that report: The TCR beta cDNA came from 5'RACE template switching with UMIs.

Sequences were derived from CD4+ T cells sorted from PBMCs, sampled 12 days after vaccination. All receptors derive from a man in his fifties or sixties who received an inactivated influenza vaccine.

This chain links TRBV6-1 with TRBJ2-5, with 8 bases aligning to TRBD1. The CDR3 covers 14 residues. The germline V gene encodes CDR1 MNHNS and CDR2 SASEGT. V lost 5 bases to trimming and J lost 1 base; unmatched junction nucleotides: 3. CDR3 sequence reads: CASSPTGAQETQYF. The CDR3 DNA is TGTGCCAGCAGTCCGACAGGGGCCCAAGAGACCCAGTACTTC.

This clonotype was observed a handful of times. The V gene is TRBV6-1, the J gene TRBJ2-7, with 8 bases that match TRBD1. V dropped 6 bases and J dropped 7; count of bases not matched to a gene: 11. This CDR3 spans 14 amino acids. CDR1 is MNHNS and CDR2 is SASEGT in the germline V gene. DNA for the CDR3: TGTGCCAGCAGGTCGACAGGGGACACGGAAGAGCAGTACTTC. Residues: CASRSTGDTEEQYF.

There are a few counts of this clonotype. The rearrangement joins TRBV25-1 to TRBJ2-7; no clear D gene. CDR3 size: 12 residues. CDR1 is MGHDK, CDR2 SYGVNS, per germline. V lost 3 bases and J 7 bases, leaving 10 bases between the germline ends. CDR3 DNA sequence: TGTGCCAGCAGTGAGGGCTGGTTGGAGCAGTACTTC. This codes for CASSEGWLEQYF.

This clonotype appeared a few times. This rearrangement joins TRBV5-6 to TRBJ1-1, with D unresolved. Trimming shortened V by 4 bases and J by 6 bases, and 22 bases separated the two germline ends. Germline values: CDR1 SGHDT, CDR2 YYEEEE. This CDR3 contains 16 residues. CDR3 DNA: TGTGCCAGCAGCCGCCGACAATGGGTAGGGCGGGCTGAAGCTTTCTTT. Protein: CASSRRQWVGRAEAFF.

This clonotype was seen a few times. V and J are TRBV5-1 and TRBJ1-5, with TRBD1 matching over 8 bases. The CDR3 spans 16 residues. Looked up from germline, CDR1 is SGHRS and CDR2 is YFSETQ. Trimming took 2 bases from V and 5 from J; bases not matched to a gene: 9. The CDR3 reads CASSLMPGGADQPQHF. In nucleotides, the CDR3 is TGCGCCAGCAGCTTAATGCCAGGGGGCGCGGATCAGCCCCAGCATTTT.

In DNA form, the CDR3 reads TGTGCCAGCAGCATACCTCCGGGACAGGGGATTCAGCCCCAGCATTTT. This sequence encodes CASSIPPGQGIQPQHF. This chain joins TRBV5-6 and TRBJ1-5; 10 bases align to TRBD1. V lost 4 bases to trimming and J lost 6 bases; unmatched junction nucleotides: 10. From germline, CDR1 is SGHDT and CDR2 YYEEEE. The CDR3 is 16 residues long.

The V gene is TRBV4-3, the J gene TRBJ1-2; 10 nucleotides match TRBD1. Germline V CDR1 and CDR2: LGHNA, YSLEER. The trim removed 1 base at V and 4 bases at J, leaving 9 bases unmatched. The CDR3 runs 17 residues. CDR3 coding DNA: TGCGCCAGCAGCCAAGGACGGACAGGGGGATCGATCTATGGCTACACCTTC. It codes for CASSQGRTGGSIYGYTF.

The CDR3 reads CASSLTRGSSYNEQFF. In DNA form, the CDR3 reads TGTGCCAGCAGTTTAACCCGGGGGAGCTCCTACAATGAGCAGTTCTTC. This chain connects TRBV2 to TRBJ2-1; D is possibly TRBD2 (6 bases). The CDR3 is 16 residues long. Trimming left V 5 bases short and J 0 bases short, with 14 bases between. CDR1 is SNHLY and CDR2 is FYNNEI in the germline V gene.

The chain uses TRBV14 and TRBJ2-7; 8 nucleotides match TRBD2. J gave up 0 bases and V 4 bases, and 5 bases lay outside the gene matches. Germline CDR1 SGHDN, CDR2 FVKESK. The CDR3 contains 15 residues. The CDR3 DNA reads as TGTGCCAGCAGCCGGAGCGGGGGTTACTCCTACGAGCAGTACTTC. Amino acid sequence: CASSRSGGYSYEQYF.

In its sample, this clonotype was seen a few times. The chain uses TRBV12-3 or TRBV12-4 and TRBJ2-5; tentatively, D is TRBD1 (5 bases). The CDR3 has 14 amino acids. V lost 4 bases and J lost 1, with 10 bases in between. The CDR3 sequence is CASSSIGAQETQYF. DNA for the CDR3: TGTGCCAGCAGTTCCATAGGGGCCCAAGAGACCCAGTACTTC.

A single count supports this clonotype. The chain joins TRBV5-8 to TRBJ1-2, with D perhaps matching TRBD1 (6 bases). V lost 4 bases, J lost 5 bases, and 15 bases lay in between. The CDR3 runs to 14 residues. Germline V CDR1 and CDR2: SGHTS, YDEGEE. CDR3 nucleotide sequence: TGTGCCAGCAGCCTGGGGGCTGGGGGGTATGGCTACACCTTC. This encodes CASSLGAGGYGYTF.

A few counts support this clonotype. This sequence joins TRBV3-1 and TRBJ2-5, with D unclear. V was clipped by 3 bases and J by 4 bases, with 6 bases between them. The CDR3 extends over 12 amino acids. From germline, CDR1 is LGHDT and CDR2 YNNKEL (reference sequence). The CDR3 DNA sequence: TGTGCCAGCAGCCAGCCATCAGAGACCCAGTACTTC. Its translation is CASSQPSETQYF.

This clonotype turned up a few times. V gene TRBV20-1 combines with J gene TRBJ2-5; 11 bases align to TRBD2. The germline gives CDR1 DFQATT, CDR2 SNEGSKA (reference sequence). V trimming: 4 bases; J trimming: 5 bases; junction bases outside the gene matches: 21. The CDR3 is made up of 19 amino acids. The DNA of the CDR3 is TGCAGTGCTAAGATATCACAGGGGATAGCGGGAGGGCCGGGGGAGACCCAGTACTTC. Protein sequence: CSAKISQGIAGGPGETQYF.

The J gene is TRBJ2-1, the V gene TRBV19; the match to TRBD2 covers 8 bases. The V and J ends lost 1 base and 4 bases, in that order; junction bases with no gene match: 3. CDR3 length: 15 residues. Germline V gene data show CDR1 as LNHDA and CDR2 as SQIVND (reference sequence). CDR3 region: CASSIARGGYNEQFF. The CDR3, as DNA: TGTGCCAGTAGTATAGCCCGGGGGGGATACAATGAGCAGTTCTTC.

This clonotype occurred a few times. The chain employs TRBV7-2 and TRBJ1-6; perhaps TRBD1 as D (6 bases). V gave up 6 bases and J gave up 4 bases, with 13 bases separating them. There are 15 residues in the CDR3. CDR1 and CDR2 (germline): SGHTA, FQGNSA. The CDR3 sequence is CASRPGAPYNSPLHF. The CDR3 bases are TGTGCCAGCAGACCGGGGGCCCCTTATAATTCACCCCTCCACTTT.

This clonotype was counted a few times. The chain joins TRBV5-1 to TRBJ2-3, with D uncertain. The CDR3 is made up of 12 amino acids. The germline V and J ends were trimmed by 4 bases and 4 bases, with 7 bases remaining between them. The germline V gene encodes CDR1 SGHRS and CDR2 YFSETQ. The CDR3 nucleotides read TGCGCCAGCAGCCCCTATTCAGATACGCAGTATTTT. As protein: CASSPYSDTQYF.

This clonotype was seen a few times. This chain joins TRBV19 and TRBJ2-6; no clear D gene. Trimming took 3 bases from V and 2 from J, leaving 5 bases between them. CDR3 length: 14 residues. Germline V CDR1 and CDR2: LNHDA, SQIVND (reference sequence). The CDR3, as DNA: TGTGCCAGTAGTATTCCGGCTGGGGCCAACGTCCTGACTTTC. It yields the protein CASSIPAGANVLTF.

CDR3 sequence reads: CSAPNRREAEQYF. The CDR3 region has the DNA TGCAGTGCCCCGAACCGGCGGGAGGCCGAGCAGTACTTC. This chain links TRBV20-1 with TRBJ2-7; 8 bases match TRBD2. CDR3 length equals 13 residues. Germline V gives CDR1 DFQATT, CDR2 SNEGSKA (reference sequence). V lost 6 bases, J lost 6 bases, and 10 bases stayed unmatched.

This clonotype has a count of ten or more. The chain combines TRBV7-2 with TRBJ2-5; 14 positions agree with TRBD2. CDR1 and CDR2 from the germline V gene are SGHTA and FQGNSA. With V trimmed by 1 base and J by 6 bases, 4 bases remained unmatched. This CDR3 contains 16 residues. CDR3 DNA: TGTGCCAGCAGCTTAGGAGGGACTAGCGGGAGTAAGACCCAGTACTTC. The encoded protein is CASSLGGTSGSKTQYF.

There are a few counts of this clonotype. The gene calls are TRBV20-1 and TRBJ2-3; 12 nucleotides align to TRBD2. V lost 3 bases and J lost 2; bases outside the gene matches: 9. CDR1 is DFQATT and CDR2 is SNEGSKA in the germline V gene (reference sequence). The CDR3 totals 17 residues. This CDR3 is CSARMASGRALTDTQYF. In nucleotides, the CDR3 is TGCAGTGCTAGGATGGCTAGCGGGAGGGCCCTCACAGATACGCAGTATTTT.

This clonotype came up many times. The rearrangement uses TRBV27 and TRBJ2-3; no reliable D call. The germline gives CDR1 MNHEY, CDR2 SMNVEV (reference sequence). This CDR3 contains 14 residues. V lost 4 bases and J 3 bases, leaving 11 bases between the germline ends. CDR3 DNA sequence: TGTGCCAGCAGTTCGAGACCAAAGACAGATACGCAGTATTTT. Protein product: CASSSRPKTDTQYF.

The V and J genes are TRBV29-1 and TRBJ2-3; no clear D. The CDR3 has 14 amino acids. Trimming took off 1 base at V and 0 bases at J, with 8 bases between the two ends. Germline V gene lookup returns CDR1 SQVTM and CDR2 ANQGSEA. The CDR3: CSVEAGPSTDTQYF. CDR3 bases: TGCAGCGTTGAAGCAGGCCCCAGCACAGATACGCAGTATTTT.

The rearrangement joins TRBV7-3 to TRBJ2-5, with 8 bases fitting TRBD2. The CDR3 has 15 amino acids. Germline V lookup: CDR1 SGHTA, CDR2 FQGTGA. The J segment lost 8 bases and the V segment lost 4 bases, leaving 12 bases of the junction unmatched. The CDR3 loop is CASSSGGASGATQYF. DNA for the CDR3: TGTGCCAGCAGCTCGGGGGGGGCTAGCGGAGCAACCCAGTACTTC.

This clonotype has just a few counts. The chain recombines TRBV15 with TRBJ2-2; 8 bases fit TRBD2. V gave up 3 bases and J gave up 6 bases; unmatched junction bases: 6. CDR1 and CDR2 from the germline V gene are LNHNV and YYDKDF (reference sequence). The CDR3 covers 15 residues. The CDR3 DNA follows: TGTGCCACCAGCAGTTTTGTAGCGGGACCCGGGGAGCTGTTTTTT. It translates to CATSSFVAGPGELFF.

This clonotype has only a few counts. CDR3 amino acids: CASSDRGSSTGELFF. The CDR3 coding sequence is TGTGCCAGCAGTGACCGGGGGTCGAGCACCGGGGAGCTGTTTTTT. The J gene is TRBJ2-2, the V gene TRBV25-1; D might be TRBD2 (6 bases). Trimming left V 3 bases short and J 4 bases short, with 12 bases between. Germline V lookup: CDR1 MGHDK, CDR2 SYGVNS. This CDR3 is built from 15 residues.

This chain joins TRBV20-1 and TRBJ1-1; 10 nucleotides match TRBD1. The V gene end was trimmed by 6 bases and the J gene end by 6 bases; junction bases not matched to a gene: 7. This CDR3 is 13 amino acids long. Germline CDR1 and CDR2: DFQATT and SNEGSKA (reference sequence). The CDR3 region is CSAWGQGSPEAFF. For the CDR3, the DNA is TGCAGTGCCTGGGGACAGGGGAGCCCTGAAGCTTTCTTT.